The entry below describes one T cell receptor beta chain. The antigen remains undetermined. From CD4+ cells came CD45RA+ naive and CD45RA-negative memory subsets. The data derive from a study of shared clonotypes between healthy human individuals. General study points: Sharing across four donors was highest in naive CD4 (around 5%) and lowest in memory CD8 (approximately 0.4%). An expected dependence of interdonor clonotype sharing on sequencing depth was noted.

Libraries were prepared by immunoSEQ multiplex PCR; TCRdb keeps only in-frame clonotypes and omits some of them. The table records about 2.5 million clones, just under 95% of them present only once. This CDR3 comprises 16 residues. Germline assignment: CDR1 LNHDA and CDR2 SQIVND (reference sequence). Losses at the gene ends were 3 bases for V and 6 bases for J; bases not matched to a gene: 9. Sequenced sample: naive CD4+ T cells from PBMCs. The subset was: CD45RA+ positively selected. The TCR originated in a man aged 18-30 years in good health. Some clones in this sample may be carry-over from other donors' samples. The rearrangement joins TRBV19 to TRBJ2-1, with TRBD2 identical over 9 bases. CDR3 loop: CASSIDWAGGLNEQFF. The DNA for the CDR3 is TGTGCCAGTAGTATTGATTGGGCGGGAGGGCTCAATGAGCAGTTCTTC.